The clone carrying this TCR beta chain occurred a few times. This sample is part of a study of cytotoxic CD8 clonotypes in ibrutinib-treated CLL. Study at large: Patients attained some 25 partial and 2 complete responses; at median approximately 68 months, approximately 14 remained remitted while about twelve progressed.

About 2 micrograms of genomic DNA, which was extracted from cryopreserved PBMCs, served as the material used for the TCR beta libraries. Clones were read by immunoSEQ multiplex PCR, and TCRdb kept only the in-frame ones, dropping some. Of tens of thousands of clones in the sample, 55% to 65% were seen once. The sample consisted of PBMCs, taken after 24 months of ibrutinib treatment. This clonotype originated in a human donor with chronic lymphocytic leukemia.

The CDR3 reads CASSPSTALSGNTIYF. The CDR3 bases are TGTGCCAGCTCACCATCGACGGCGCTCTCTGGAAACACCATATATTTT. The rearrangement uses TRBV18 and TRBJ1-3; D not certain. From germline, CDR1 is KGHSH and CDR2 LQKENI. This CDR3 region has 16 residues. The V end was cut by 2 bases, the J end by 0 bases, with 11 bases between.